This record concerns one T cell receptor (beta chain) sequence. Its antigen remains unidentified. This entry is derived from a study of shared clonotypes between healthy human individuals. General study results and limits: Depth of sequencing was expected to influence donor clonotype sharing.

Every contributor of samples was a Caucasian grown-up residing in Nashville, Tennessee. The CDR3 runs to 14 residues. V lost 7 bases, J lost 4 bases, and 5 bases stayed unmatched. Germline V gene sequence: CDR1 SQVTM, CDR2 ANQGSEA. When replicate PCRs were run on unsorted PBMC, they used approximately 0.3 ug DNA, approximately 30,000 T cell genomes. Researchers sequenced unsorted PBMC DNA using ten immunoSEQ deep assay plates. Clones were read by immunoSEQ multiplex PCR, and TCRdb kept only the in-frame ones, dropping some. This sample has a few hundred thousand clones, with around 80% found just once.

The receptor's source is a woman aged 40 to 50 in good health. Some clones in this sample may be carry-over from other donors' samples. Specimen: PBMCs. V usage is TRBV29-1 and J usage is TRBJ2-2; 11 nucleotides line up with TRBD2. CDR3 region: CSGLAGGGTGELFF. The CDR3 DNA is TGCAGCGGGCTAGCGGGGGGTGGCACCGGGGAGCTGTTTTTT.